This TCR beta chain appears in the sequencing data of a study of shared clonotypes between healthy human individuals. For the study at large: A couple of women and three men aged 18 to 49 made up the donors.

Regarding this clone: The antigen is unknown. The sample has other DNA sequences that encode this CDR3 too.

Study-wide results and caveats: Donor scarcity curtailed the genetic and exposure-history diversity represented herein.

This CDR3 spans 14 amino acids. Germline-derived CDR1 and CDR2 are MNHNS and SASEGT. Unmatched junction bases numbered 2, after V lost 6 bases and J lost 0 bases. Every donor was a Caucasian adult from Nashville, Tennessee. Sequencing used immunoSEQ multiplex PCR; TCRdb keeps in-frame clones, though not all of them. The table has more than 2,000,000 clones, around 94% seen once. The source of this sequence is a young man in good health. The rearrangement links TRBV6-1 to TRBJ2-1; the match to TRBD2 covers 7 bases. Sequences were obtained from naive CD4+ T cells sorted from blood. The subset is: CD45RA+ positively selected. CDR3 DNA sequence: TGTGCCAGCAGCAGGACTAGCTCCTACAATGAGCAGTTCTTC. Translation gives CASSRTSSYNEQFF.